This T cell receptor beta chain is drawn from a study of molecular identifiers for immune sequencing clone quantification. Whole-study results and caveats: Investigators reportedly could detect spiked Jurkat TCR RNA from one cell among 980,000 or so naive cells. Clones that exceeded 20 RNA copies held over 98% of effector molecules, yet under 1% in naive cells.

This clonotype was detected many times. Its antigen remains unknown. Naive CD8 libraries used 20,000 to 1,000,000 sorted cells and 10%, 30% or 50% RNA. In preparing bulk TCR libraries, previously described methods and listed TCR primers were used. From the PCR reads, TCRdb called clonotypes with MiXCR, one entry per CDR3 protein. Seen here are around 54,000 distinct CDR3 sequences, 20% to 25% observed once, and the top ten hold 1.5% to 2%. CDR3 size: 13 residues. Looked up from germline, CDR1 is LNHDA and CDR2 is SQIVND (reference sequence). V lost 5 bases and J 5 bases, leaving 12 bases between the germline ends.

The receptor's source is a human donor in good health. Some libraries in this study had Jurkat cell RNA spiked in. The chain is built from TRBV19 and TRBJ1-1, with TRBD1 as a possible D gene (5 bases). Input material: naive CD8+ T cells from blood, with Jurkat cell RNA spiked in. Specified subset: FACS-sorted CD8+CD4-CCR7+CD45RA+ naive T cells. The CDR3 sequence: CASSPAWGTEAFF. For the CDR3, the DNA is TGTGCCAGTAGTCCTGCCTGGGGGACTGAAGCTTTCTTT.